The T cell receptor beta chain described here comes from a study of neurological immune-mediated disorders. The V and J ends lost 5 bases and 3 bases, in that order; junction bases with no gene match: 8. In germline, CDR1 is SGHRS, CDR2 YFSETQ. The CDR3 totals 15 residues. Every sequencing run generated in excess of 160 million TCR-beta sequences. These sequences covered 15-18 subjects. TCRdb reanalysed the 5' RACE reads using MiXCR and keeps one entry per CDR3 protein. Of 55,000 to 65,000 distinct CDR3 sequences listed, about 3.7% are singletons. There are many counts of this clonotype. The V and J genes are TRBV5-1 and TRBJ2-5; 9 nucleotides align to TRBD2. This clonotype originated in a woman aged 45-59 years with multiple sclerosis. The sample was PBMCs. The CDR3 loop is CASRESSGREETQYF. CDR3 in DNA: TGCGCCAGCAGAGAGAGTAGCGGGAGAGAAGAGACCCAGTACTTC. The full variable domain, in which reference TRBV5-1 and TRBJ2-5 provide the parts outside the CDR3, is KAGVTQTPRYLIKTRGQQVTLSCSPISGHRSVSWYQQTPGQGLQFLFEYFSETQRNKGNFPGRFSGRQFSNSRSEMNVSTLELGDSALYLCASRESSGREETQYFGPGTRLLVL.